This T cell receptor beta chain emerged from a study of human T cells and chemical hapten exposure. This clonotype was recorded at least ten times. Individual cDNA molecules in this library carried unique molecular identifiers. One entry per CDR3 protein results from TCRdb running MiXCR on the RACE reads. Of some 400,000 distinct CDR3 sequences in the sample, 5.1% were seen once. Unmatched junction bases numbered 2, after V lost 5 bases and J lost 3 bases. This CDR3 region has 13 residues. Germline CDR1 is SGHTA and CDR2 is FQGNSA. Time point of the sample: pre-sensitization, week 0. Noted treatment: therapeutic diphenylcyclopropenone sensitization with weekly scalp DPC.

This receptor was taken from a woman aged 50 to 65 with alopecia areata. Some clones in this sample may be carry-over from other donors' samples. V and J are TRBV7-2 and TRBJ2-3; 7 bases line up with TRBD1. The source was whole blood, collected in connection with sensitization to the hapten diphenylcyclopropenone (DPC). This chain's CDR3 is CASSKTGTDTQYF. DNA of the CDR3: TGTGCCAGCAGCAAGACAGGGACAGATACGCAGTATTTT.